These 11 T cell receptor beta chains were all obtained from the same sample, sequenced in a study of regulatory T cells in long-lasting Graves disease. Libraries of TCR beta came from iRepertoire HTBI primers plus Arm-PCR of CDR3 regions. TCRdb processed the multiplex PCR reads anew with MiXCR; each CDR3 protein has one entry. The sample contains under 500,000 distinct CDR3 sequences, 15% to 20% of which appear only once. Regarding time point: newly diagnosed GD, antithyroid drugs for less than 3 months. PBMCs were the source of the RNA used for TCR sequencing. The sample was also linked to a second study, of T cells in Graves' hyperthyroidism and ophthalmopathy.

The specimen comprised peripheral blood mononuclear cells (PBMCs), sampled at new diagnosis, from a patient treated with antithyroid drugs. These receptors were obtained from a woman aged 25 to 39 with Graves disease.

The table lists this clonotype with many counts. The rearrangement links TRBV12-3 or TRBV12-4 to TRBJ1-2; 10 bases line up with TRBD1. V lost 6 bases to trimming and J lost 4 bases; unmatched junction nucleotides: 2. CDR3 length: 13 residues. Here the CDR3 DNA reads TGTGCCAGCAGCGGGGACAGGGGCTATGGCTACACCTTC. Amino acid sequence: CASSGDRGYGYTF.

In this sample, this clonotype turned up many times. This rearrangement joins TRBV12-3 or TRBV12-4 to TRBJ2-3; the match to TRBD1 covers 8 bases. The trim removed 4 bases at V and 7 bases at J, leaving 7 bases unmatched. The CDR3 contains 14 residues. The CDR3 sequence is CASSSGQAIHTQYF. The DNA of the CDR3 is TGTGCCAGCAGTTCGGGACAGGCAATTCATACGCAGTATTTT.

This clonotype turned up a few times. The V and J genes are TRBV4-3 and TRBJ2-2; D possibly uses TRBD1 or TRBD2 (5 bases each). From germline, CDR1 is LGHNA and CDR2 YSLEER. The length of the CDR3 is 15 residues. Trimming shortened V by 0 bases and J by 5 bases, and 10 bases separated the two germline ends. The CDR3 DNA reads TGCGCCAGCAGCCAAGACCGGTGGGGGACCGGGGAGCTGTTTTTT. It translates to CASSQDRWGTGELFF.

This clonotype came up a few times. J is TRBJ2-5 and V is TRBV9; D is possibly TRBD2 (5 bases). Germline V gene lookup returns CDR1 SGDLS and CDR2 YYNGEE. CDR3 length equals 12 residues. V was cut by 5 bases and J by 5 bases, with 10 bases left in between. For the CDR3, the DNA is TGTGCCAGCAGTGGCCCGGGGGAGACCCAGTACTTC. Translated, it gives CASSGPGETQYF.

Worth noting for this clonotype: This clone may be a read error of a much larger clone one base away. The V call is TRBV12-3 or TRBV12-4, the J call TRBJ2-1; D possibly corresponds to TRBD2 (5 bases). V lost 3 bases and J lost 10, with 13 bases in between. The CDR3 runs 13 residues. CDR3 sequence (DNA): TGTGCCAGCAGTTTTAAATCTGACTACGAGCAGTTCTTC. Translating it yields CASSFKSDYEQFF.

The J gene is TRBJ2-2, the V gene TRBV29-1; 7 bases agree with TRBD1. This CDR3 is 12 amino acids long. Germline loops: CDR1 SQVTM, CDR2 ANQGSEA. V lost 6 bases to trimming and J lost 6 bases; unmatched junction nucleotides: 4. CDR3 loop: CSVEQGSGELFF. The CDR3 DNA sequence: TGCAGCGTCGAACAGGGGTCCGGGGAGCTGTTTTTT.

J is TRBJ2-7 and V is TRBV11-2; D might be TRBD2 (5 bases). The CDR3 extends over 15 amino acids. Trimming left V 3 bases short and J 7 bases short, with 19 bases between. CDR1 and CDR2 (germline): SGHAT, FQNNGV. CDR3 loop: CASSFAGNPAGEQYF. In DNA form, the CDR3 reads TGTGCCAGCAGCTTTGCTGGAAACCCCGCGGGTGAGCAGTACTTC.

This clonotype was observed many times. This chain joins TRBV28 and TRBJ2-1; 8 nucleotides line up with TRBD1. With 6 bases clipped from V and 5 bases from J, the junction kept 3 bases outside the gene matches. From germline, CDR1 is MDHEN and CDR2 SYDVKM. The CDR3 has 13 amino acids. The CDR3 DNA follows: TGTGCCAGCAGCGGGACAGGCGACAATGAGCAGTTCTTC. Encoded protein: CASSGTGDNEQFF.

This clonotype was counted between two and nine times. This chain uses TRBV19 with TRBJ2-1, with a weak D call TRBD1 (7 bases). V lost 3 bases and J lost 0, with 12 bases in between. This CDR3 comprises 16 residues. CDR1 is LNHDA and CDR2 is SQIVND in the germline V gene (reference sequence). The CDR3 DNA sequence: TGTGCCAGTAGTATCCGCGGGACAGTCTCCTACAATGAGCAGTTCTTC. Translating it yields CASSIRGTVSYNEQFF.

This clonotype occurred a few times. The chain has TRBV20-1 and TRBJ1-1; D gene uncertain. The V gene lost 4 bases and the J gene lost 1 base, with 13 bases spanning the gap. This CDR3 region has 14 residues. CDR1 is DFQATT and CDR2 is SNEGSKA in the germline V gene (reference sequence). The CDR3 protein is CSAIWSLGNTEAFF. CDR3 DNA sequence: TGCAGTGCTATATGGTCGCTGGGGAACACTGAAGCTTTCTTT.

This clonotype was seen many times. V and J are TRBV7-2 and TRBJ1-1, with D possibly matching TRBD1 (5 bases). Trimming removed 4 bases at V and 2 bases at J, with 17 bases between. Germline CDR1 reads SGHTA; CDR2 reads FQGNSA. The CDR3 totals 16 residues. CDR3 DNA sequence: TGTGCCAGCAGCTGGGGATCGGGACTGCCCAACACTGAAGCTTTCTTT. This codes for CASSWGSGLPNTEAFF.